The 8 T cell receptor beta chains reported below all come from one sample, sequenced in a study of blood T cell repertoires in COVID-19. Some clones are missing from TCRdb's copy, which holds only in-frame ones; the method was immunoSEQ multiplex PCR. The data contain 89,000 or so clones, roughly 85% of them singletons. What was sequenced was peripheral blood. These receptors originate from a man older than 75 with acute or convalescent COVID-19.

V usage is TRBV4-3 and J usage is TRBJ2-7; TRBD1 agrees at 8 bases. Germline loops: CDR1 LGHNA, CDR2 YSLEER. V trimming: 0 bases; J trimming: 6 bases; junction bases outside the gene matches: 13. This CDR3 comprises 17 residues. This CDR3 reads CASSQESLGQGFFEQYF. The CDR3 DNA is TGCGCCAGCAGCCAAGAGAGTCTTGGACAGGGCTTCTTCGAGCAGTACTTC.

This sequence joins TRBV27 and TRBJ1-6, with 7 bases identical to TRBD1. Unmatched junction bases numbered 9, after V lost 5 bases and J lost 14 bases. CDR1 and CDR2 from the germline V gene are MNHEY and SMNVEV (reference sequence). This CDR3 spans 13 amino acids. The CDR3 region has the DNA TGTGCCAGCAGTCAGAGACAGGGCGTGACCCTCCACTTT. It yields the protein CASSQRQGVTLHF.

This chain joins TRBV9 and TRBJ2-5; 8 bases are a match to TRBD2. This CDR3 is 15 amino acids long. V trimming: 3 bases; J trimming: 5 bases; junction bases outside the gene matches: 9. Germline CDR1 is SGDLS and CDR2 is YYNGEE. CDR3 sequence reads: CASSALGLAPETQYF. For the CDR3, the DNA is TGTGCCAGCAGCGCCCTTGGACTAGCTCCGGAGACCCAGTACTTC.

The V and J genes are TRBV6-5 and TRBJ2-7, with D perhaps TRBD1 (6 bases). The length of the CDR3 is 12 residues. The ends were cut back, 5 bases at V and 3 bases at J, with 8 bases in the middle. The germline CDR1 and CDR2 sequences are MNHEY and SVGAGI. DNA of the CDR3: TGTGCCAGCAGTACAGGGTACTACGAGCAGTACTTC. Residues: CASSTGYYEQYF.

Here the CDR3 DNA reads TGTGCCAGTAGCGAAGGGACACCTCAATCGCTGTTTTTT. It yields the protein CASSEGTPQSLFF. The J gene is TRBJ1-4, the V gene TRBV19, with D maybe TRBD1 (6 bases). This CDR3 has 13 amino acids. V shed 6 bases and J shed 14 bases, with 19 bases lying between them. The germline gives CDR1 LNHDA, CDR2 SQIVND (reference sequence).

This rearrangement joins TRBV6-6 to TRBJ2-7; 7 nucleotides match TRBD1. CDR1 is MNHNY, CDR2 SVGAGI, per germline (reference sequence). The CDR3 sequence is 14 residues long. V dropped 6 bases and J dropped 1; count of bases not matched to a gene: 6. The CDR3 reads CASSTWDSSYEQYF. CDR3 nucleotide sequence: TGTGCCAGCAGCACCTGGGACAGTTCCTACGAGCAGTACTTC.

There are a few counts of this clone. V is TRBV19 and J is TRBJ2-7, with 13 bases lining up with TRBD2. Per germline, CDR1 LNHDA and CDR2 SQIVND (reference sequence). This CDR3 spans 16 amino acids. With 5 bases clipped from V and 2 bases from J, the junction kept 6 bases outside the gene matches. The CDR3 sequence is CASSAPGLAGPYEQYF. DNA for the CDR3: TGTGCCAGTAGTGCCCCGGGACTAGCGGGACCCTACGAGCAGTACTTC.

The V and J genes are TRBV19 and TRBJ2-3; 10 bases are shared with TRBD1. The CDR3 consists of 16 residues. CDR1 and CDR2 (germline): LNHDA, SQIVND (reference sequence). The V segment lost 5 bases and the J segment 2 bases; nucleotides outside the gene matches: 7. Written as DNA, the CDR3 is TGTGCCAGTAGTGAGAGACAGGGGGCGATCACAGATACGCAGTATTTT. Translating it yields CASSERQGAITDTQYF.